This passage covers 19 T cell receptor beta chains from one sample sequenced in a study of cytomegalovirus exposure and HLA in healthy donors. The PCR ran on 60 Vbeta and 13 Jbeta primers. Sequencing used immunoSEQ multiplex PCR; TCRdb keeps in-frame clones, though not all of them. Here the sample spans roughly 200,000 clones, around 77% being singletons. Sequencing was done on a sample of PBMCs. These receptors came from a woman aged 25 to 39 in good health and CMV-seronegative.

The J gene is TRBJ1-1, the V gene TRBV7-9; 7 positions match TRBD1. Germline trimming cut 5 bases from V and 2 bases from J; bases unmatched to any gene: 5. Germline CDR1 and CDR2: SEHNR and FQNEAQ (reference sequence). CDR3 length equals 14 residues. For the CDR3, the DNA is TGTGCCAGCAGCCCTAACAGGGGAAACACTGAAGCTTTCTTT. The encoded protein is CASSPNRGNTEAFF.

In this sample, this clone turned up once. The rearrangement joins TRBV18 to TRBJ2-1; D is perhaps TRBD1 (5 bases). Germline lookup yields CDR1 KGHSH and CDR2 LQKENI. This CDR3 comprises 14 residues. V shed 2 bases and J shed 10 bases, with 15 bases lying between them. DNA for the CDR3: TGTGCCAGCTCACCAGGCGCAGGGAAAAGAGAGCAGTTCTTC. Translating it yields CASSPGAGKREQFF. The whole variable domain, filled in from reference TRBV18 and TRBJ2-1, reads NAGVMQNPRHLVRRRGQEARLRCSPMKGHSHVYWYRQLPEEGLKFMVYLQKENIIDESGMPKERFSAEFPKEGPSILRIQQVVRGDSAAYFCASSPGAGKREQFFGPGTRLTVL.

The chain couples TRBV10-3 to TRBJ2-7; D perhaps matches TRBD1 (6 bases). Trimming removed 7 bases from V and 8 bases from J, with 18 bases in between. The CDR3 has 13 residues. Germline lookup yields CDR1 ENHRY and CDR2 SYGVKD. DNA of the CDR3: TGTGCCATCAAGTCGGGGCGAGGGGACAAGCAGTACTTC. Its translation is CAIKSGRGDKQYF.

The gene calls are TRBV9 and TRBJ1-1; D not resolved. The CDR3 is made up of 15 amino acids. Trimming pared 4 bases from V and 4 bases from J, leaving 17 bases between. Germline-derived CDR1 and CDR2 are SGDLS and YYNGEE. CDR3: CASSSDPAAGTEAFF. Written as DNA, the CDR3 is TGTGCCAGCAGCTCGGACCCGGCCGCGGGCACTGAAGCTTTCTTT.

The chain joins TRBV6-5 to TRBJ1-1; TRBD1 agrees at 7 bases. The CDR3 contains 15 residues. Germline CDR1 and CDR2: MNHEY and SVGAGI. V trimming: 2 bases; J trimming: 1 base; junction bases outside the gene matches: 4. The CDR3 DNA reads TGTGCCAGCAGTTACGAGGGGGCGCGGAACACTGAAGCTTTCTTT. It specifies CASSYEGARNTEAFF.

Notes on this clone: One end of the junction fails to match germline, which may point to a read error. The chain recombines TRBV7-9 with TRBJ1-5, with D unclear. Germline V gene sequence: CDR1 SEHNR, CDR2 FQNEAQ (reference sequence). The CDR3 loop spans 12 amino acids. The DNA for the CDR3 is TGTTCCAGCAGCTTCAAAAATCAGCCCCAGCATTTT. The encoded protein is CSSSFKNQPQHF.

This clone has only a few counts. The CDR3 nucleotides read TGTGCCTGGAGTGTTAGGAGACTTCATGGCTACACCTTC. Protein sequence: CAWSVRRLHGYTF. The chain recombines TRBV30 with TRBJ1-2; no firm D call. The germline V gene encodes CDR1 GTSNPN and CDR2 SVGIG (reference sequence). V lost 0 bases to trimming and J lost 6 bases, with 11 bases between them. CDR3 length: 13 amino acids. The entire variable domain, with the rest obtained from reference TRBV30 and TRBJ1-2, is as follows: SQTIHQWPATLVQPVGSPLSLECTVEGTSNPNLYWYRQAAGRGLQLLFYSVGIGQISSEVPQNLSASRPQDRQFILSSKKLLLSDSGFYLCAWSVRRLHGYTFGSGTRLTVV.

Here the CDR3 DNA reads TGTGCCAGCTCACCGGGACAGACATCTGAAGCTTTCTTT. Its protein is CASSPGQTSEAFF. This chain joins TRBV18 and TRBJ1-1; 7 nucleotides agree with TRBD1. V gave up 3 bases and J gave up 6 bases; unmatched junction bases: 4. Germline assignment: CDR1 KGHSH and CDR2 LQKENI. CDR3 length: 13 amino acids.

V gene TRBV6-6 combines with J gene TRBJ1-1, with a tentative D call TRBD1 (5 bases). Trimming pared 8 bases from V and 5 bases from J, leaving 15 bases between. Germline loops: CDR1 MNHNY, CDR2 SVGAGI (reference sequence). This CDR3 spans 13 amino acids. CDR3 protein: CASCTGGRTEAFF. CDR3 coding DNA: TGTGCCAGCTGTACGGGGGGACGGACTGAAGCTTTCTTT.

This sequence joins TRBV25-1 and TRBJ2-3; no reliable D call. V gave up 6 bases and J gave up 2 bases, with 12 bases separating them. This CDR3 comprises 14 residues. Germline CDR1 MGHDK, CDR2 SYGVNS. As DNA, the CDR3 is TGTGCCAGCAGCCCCCTGAGGTCCACAGATACGCAGTATTTT. It translates to CASSPLRSTDTQYF.

The rearrangement joins TRBV5-1 to TRBJ2-3, with D maybe TRBD2 (5 bases). CDR1 is SGHRS and CDR2 is YFSETQ in the germline V gene. Trimming removed 1 base from V and 0 bases from J, with 9 bases in between. This CDR3 is built from 15 residues. The CDR3 DNA reads as TGCGCCAGCAGCTTGTACGGACTTAGCACAGATACGCAGTATTTT. Its translation is CASSLYGLSTDTQYF.

This clone has just one count. This sequence joins TRBV9 and TRBJ2-3, with D perhaps TRBD1 (6 bases). The CDR3 length is 16 residues. From germline, CDR1 is SGDLS and CDR2 YYNGEE. V was pared by 3 bases and J by 2 bases, with 16 bases between. The DNA of the CDR3 is TGTGCCAGCAGCGGCACTGGGGGCCCATTCACAGATACGCAGTATTTT. It codes for CASSGTGGPFTDTQYF.

This sequence joins TRBV19 and TRBJ2-7; D unresolved. This CDR3 contains 13 residues. Germline values: CDR1 LNHDA, CDR2 SQIVND (reference sequence). Trimming removed 4 bases at V and 0 bases at J, with 7 bases between. CDR3 nucleotides: TGTGCCAGTAGTACTCAGTTCTCCTACGAGCAGTACTTC. It yields the protein CASSTQFSYEQYF.

The chain links TRBV6-5 to TRBJ1-2, with no clear D. Between the trimmed V and J ends, which lost 2 bases and 7 bases, there was a span of 11 bases. Germline values: CDR1 MNHEY, CDR2 SVGAGI. CDR3 size: 13 residues. The CDR3 nucleotides are TGTGCCAGCAGTTACGCGGGGATCGGTGGCTACACCTTC. This gives the protein CASSYAGIGGYTF.

V gene TRBV2 combines with J gene TRBJ2-1, with a weak D call TRBD2 (6 bases). V lost 11 bases and J 0 bases, leaving 8 bases between the germline ends. CDR1 and CDR2 (germline): SNHLY, FYNNEI. There are 12 residues in the CDR3. The chain's CDR3 is CAGGSSYNEQFF. The DNA of the CDR3 is TGTGCCGGGGGGAGCTCCTACAATGAGCAGTTCTTC.

The chain joins TRBV30 to TRBJ2-1, with 8 nucleotides matching TRBD2. Germline V gene sequence: CDR1 GTSNPN, CDR2 SVGIG (reference sequence). V lost 3 bases, J lost 1 base, and 2 bases stayed unmatched. CDR3 length: 14 residues. This chain's CDR3 is CAWRRGGSYNEQFF. CDR3 sequence (DNA): TGTGCCTGGAGACGCGGGGGGTCCTACAATGAGCAGTTCTTC.

The chain uses TRBV30 and TRBJ1-5, with a possible D match to TRBD1 (6 bases). This CDR3 has 18 residues. Germline lookup yields CDR1 GTSNPN and CDR2 SVGIG (reference sequence). The V end lost 0 bases, the J end lost 3 bases, and 21 bases lay between the germline ends. CDR3 in DNA: TGTGCCTGGAGTGTAAAACGGTACGGACAGCTCAACAATCAGCCCCAGCATTTT. As protein: CAWSVKRYGQLNNQPQHF. The whole variable domain, filled in from reference TRBV30 and TRBJ1-5, reads SQTIHQWPATLVQPVGSPLSLECTVEGTSNPNLYWYRQAAGRGLQLLFYSVGIGQISSEVPQNLSASRPQDRQFILSSKKLLLSDSGFYLCAWSVKRYGQLNNQPQHFGDGTRLSIL.

This chain connects TRBV5-1 to TRBJ2-5; 7 bases are shared with TRBD2. Losses at the gene ends were 6 bases for V and 5 bases for J; bases not matched to a gene: 10. This CDR3 has 14 amino acids. Germline V gene sequence: CDR1 SGHRS, CDR2 YFSETQ. The CDR3 nucleotides are TGCGCCAGCAAAAGCGGGACTAAGGAGGAGACCCAGTACTTC. It codes for CASKSGTKEETQYF.

This chain links TRBV25-1 with TRBJ1-4, with a tentative D call TRBD1 (6 bases). The CDR3 runs 15 residues. In germline, CDR1 is MGHDK, CDR2 SYGVNS. Trimming took off 8 bases at V and 5 bases at J, with 18 bases between the two ends. CDR3 region: CASSSWQGWNEKLFF. CDR3 nucleotides: TGTGCCAGCTCCAGCTGGCAGGGGTGGAATGAAAAACTGTTTTTT.